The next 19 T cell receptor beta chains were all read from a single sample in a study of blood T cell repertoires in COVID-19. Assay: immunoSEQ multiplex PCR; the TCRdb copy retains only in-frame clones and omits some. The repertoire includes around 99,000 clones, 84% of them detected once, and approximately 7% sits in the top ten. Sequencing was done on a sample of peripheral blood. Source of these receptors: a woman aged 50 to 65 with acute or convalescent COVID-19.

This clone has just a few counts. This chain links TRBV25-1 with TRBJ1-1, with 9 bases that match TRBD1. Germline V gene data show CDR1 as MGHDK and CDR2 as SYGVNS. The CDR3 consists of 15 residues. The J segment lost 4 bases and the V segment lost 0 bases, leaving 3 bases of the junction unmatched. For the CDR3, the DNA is TGTGCCAGCAGTGAATACGAGACAGGGGGCACTGAAGCTTTCTTT. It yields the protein CASSEYETGGTEAFF.

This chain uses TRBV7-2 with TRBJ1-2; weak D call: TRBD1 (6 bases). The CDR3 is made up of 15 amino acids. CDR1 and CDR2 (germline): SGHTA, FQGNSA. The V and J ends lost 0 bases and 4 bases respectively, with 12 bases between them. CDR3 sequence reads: CASSLALGAPYGYTF. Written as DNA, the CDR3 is TGTGCCAGCAGCTTAGCCCTGGGGGCCCCCTATGGCTACACCTTC.

The DNA of the CDR3 is TGCGCCAGCCGGGGGAGGCAGGACACCGGGGAGCTGTTTTTT. Translated, it gives CASRGRQDTGELFF. The chain is built from TRBV10-2 and TRBJ2-2; weak D call: TRBD2 (6 bases). The CDR3 contains 14 residues. Trimming removed 8 bases at V and 3 bases at J, with 13 bases between. In germline, CDR1 is WSHSY, CDR2 SAAADI.

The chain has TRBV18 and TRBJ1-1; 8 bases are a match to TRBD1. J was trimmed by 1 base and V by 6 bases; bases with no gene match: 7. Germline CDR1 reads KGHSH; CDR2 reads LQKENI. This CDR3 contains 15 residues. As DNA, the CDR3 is TGTGCCAGCTCCCGTTCGACAGGGGCGAACACTGAAGCTTTCTTT. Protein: CASSRSTGANTEAFF.

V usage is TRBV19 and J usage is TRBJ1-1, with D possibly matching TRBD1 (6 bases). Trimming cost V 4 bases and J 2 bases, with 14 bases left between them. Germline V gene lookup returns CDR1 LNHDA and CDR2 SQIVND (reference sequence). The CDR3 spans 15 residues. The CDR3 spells CASSTNTGLNTEAFF. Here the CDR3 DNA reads TGTGCCAGTAGTACCAATACAGGGCTCAACACTGAAGCTTTCTTT. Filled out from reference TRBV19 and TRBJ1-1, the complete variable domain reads DGGITQSPKYLFRKEGQNVTLSCEQNLNHDAMYWYRQDPGQGLRLIYYSQIVNDFQKGDIAEGYSVSREKKESFPLTVTSAQKNPTAFYLCASSTNTGLNTEAFFGQGTRLTVV.

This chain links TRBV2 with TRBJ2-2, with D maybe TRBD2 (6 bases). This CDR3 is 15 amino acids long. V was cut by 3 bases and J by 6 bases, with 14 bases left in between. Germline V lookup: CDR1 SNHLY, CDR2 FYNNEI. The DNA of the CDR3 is TGTGCCAGCAGTGATTCCGCGGGAACTTCCGGGGAGCTGTTTTTT. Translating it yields CASSDSAGTSGELFF.

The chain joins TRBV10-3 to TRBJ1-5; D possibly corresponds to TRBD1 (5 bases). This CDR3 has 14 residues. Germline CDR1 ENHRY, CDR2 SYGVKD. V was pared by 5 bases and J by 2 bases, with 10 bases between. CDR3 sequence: CAISPSGGNQPQHF. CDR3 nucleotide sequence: TGTGCCATCAGTCCTTCGGGGGGCAATCAGCCCCAGCATTTT.

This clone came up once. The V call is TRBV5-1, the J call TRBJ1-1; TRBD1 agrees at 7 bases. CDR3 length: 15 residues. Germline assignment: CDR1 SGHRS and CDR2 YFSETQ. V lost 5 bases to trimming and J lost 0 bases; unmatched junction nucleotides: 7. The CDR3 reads CASRPGGGMNTEAFF. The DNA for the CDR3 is TGCGCCAGCAGACCAGGGGGAGGCATGAACACTGAAGCTTTCTTT.

The chain's CDR3 is CATSRAGEFTDTQYF. The CDR3, as DNA: TGTGCCACCAGCAGAGCGGGGGAATTCACAGATACGCAGTATTTT. This sequence joins TRBV15 and TRBJ2-3; possible D gene TRBD2, 6 bases. The V end lost 1 base, the J end lost 2 bases, and 10 bases lay between the germline ends. This CDR3 has 15 residues. Germline V CDR1 and CDR2: LNHNV, YYDKDF (reference sequence).

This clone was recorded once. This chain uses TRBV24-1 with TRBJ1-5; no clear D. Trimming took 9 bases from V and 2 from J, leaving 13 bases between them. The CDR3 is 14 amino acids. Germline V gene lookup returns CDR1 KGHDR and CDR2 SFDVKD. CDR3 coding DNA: TGTGCCACCTCCCCCGGTACCGGCAATCAGCCCCAGCATTTT. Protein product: CATSPGTGNQPQHF.

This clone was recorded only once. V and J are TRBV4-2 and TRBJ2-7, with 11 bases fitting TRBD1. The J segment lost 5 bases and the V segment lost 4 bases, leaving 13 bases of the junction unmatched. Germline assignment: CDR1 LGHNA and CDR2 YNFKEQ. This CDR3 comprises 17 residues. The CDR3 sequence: CASSPNPGTGGYNEQYF. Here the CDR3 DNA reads TGTGCCAGCAGCCCCAACCCCGGGACAGGGGGTTACAACGAGCAGTACTTC.

The CDR3 protein is CASSSGGGYTF. CDR3 nucleotides: TGTGCCAGCAGTTCCGGGGGTGGCTACACCTTC. This chain connects TRBV6-5 to TRBJ1-2, with D perhaps TRBD1 (5 bases). This CDR3 comprises 11 residues. Germline V gene lookup returns CDR1 MNHEY and CDR2 SVGAGI. V dropped 4 bases and J dropped 7 bases, with 7 bases sitting between them.

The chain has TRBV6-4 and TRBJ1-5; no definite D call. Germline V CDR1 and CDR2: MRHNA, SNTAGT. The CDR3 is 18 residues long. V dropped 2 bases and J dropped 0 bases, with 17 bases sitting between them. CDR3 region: CASSDRRTDLYSNQPQHF. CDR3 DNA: TGTGCCAGCAGTGACCGGAGGACGGACTTATATAGCAATCAGCCCCAGCATTTT.

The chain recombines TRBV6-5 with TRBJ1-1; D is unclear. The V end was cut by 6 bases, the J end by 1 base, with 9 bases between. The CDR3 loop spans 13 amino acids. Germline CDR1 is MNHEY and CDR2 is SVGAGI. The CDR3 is CASSPSPNTEAFF. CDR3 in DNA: TGTGCCAGCAGCCCCTCCCCGAACACTGAAGCTTTCTTT.

The CDR3 coding sequence is TGTGCCAGCAGCCAAGGGGGAGGACAGGGCCATTACACCTTC. It is translated as CASSQGGGQGHYTF. The chain uses TRBV3-1 (or the pseudogene TRBV3-2) and TRBJ1-2, with 8 bases matching TRBD1. Germline V gene lookup returns CDR1 LGHDT and CDR2 YNNKEL (reference sequence). V lost 1 base, J lost 11 bases, and 9 bases stayed unmatched. The CDR3 totals 14 residues.

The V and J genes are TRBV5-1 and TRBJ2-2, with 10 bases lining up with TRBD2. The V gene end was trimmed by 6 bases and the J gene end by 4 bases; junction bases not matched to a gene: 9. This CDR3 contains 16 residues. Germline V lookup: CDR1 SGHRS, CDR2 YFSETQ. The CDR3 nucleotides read TGCGCCAGCACCAATGGGGGACTAGCGAGCACCGGGGAGCTGTTTTTT. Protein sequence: CASTNGGLASTGELFF. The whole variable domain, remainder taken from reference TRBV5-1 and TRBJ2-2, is KAGVTQTPRYLIKTRGQQVTLSCSPISGHRSVSWYQQTPGQGLQFLFEYFSETQRNKGNFPGRFSGRQFSNSRSEMNVSTLELGDSALYLCASTNGGLASTGELFFGEGSRLTVL.

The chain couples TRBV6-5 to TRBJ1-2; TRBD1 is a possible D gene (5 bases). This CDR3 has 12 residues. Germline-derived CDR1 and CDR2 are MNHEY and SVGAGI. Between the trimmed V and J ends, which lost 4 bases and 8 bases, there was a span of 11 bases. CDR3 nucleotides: TGTGCCAGCAGTTCGACAGAACTCGGCTACACCTTC. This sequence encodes CASSSTELGYTF.

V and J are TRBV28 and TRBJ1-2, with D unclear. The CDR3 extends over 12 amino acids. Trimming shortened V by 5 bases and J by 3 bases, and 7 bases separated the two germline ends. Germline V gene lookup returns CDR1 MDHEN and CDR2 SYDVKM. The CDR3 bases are TGTGCCAGCAGTGTTACGGACTATGGCTACACCTTC. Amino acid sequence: CASSVTDYGYTF.

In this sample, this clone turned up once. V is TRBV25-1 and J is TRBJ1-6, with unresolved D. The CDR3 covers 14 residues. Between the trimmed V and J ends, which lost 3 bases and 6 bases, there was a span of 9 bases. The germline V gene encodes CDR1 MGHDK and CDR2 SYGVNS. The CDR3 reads CASSENRGNSPLHF. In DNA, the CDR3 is TGTGCCAGCAGTGAGAACCGGGGTAATTCACCCCTCCACTTT.